This T cell receptor beta chain originates from a study of T cell repertoires in cytomegalovirus infection. Notes on the study in general: Identification of carriers of CMV plus the relevant HLA was performed using cumulative public TCR beta family frequency.

J lost 2 bases, V lost 5 bases, and 7 bases had no gene match. CDR3 length: 15 amino acids. Germline loops: CDR1 SGHTA, CDR2 FQGTGA. A remark on this clonotype: Its matching antigen is unknown.

Via MiXCR, TCRdb re-called the reads, giving one row per CDR3 protein. The repertoire holds approximately 200,000 distinct CDR3 sequences, with roughly 27% as singletons. The sequencing input was PBMCs. This rearrangement joins TRBV7-3 to TRBJ2-3, with TRBD2 matching over 7 bases. The clonotype was recovered from a human donor in good health (CMV status not recorded). Some clones in this sample may be carry-over from other donors' samples. CDR3 residues: CASSPRGGYTDTQYF. CDR3 bases: TGTGCCAGCAGCCCCCGGGGAGGGTACACAGATACGCAGTATTTT.